This T cell receptor (beta chain) was documented in a study of cytomegalovirus exposure and HLA in healthy donors. On the study more broadly: Roughly 180 million T cells yielded 100 million or so unique TCR beta sequences, as an earlier analysis found. General study results and limits: About 87% or about 30% of the time was how often most TCR beta V segments were productive, according to an earlier analysis. What TCR beta sequences reportedly achieved was accurate prediction of HLA-A and HLA-B alleles in most subjects.

The V end was cut by 5 bases, the J end by 0 bases, with 11 bases between. CDR3 length: 14 residues. Germline lookup yields CDR1 SEHNR and CDR2 FQNEAQ (reference sequence). On this clone itself: Its specificity is not known.

PCR involved 60 Vbeta and 13 Jbeta primers. Sequencing was performed with immunoSEQ multiplex PCR; in TCRdb, only in-frame clones are kept and a portion is missing. The data contain 70,000 to 95,000 clones, 84% of them singletons. This receptor was obtained from a woman aged 18-35 years in good health and CMV-seropositive. The sequencing sample was made of PBMCs. The rearrangement uses TRBV7-9 and TRBJ2-7; TRBD2 is a possible D gene (6 bases). The CDR3 bases are TGTGCCAGCAGCCCGGAGGGTAGCTCCTACGAGCAGTACTTC. Translated, it gives CASSPEGSSYEQYF.